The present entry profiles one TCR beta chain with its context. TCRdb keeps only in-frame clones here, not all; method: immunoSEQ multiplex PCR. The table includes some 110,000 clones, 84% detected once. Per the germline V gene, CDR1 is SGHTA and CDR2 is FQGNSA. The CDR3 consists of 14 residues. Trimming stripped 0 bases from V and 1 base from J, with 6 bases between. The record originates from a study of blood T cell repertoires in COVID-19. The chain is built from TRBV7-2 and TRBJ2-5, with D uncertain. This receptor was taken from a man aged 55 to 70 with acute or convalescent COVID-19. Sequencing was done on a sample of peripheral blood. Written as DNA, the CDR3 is TGTGCCAGCAGCTTAGCGTTCGGCCAAGAGACCCAGTACTTC. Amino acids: CASSLAFGQETQYF.